The 10 T cell receptor beta chains given below trace back to one sample, sequenced in a study of breast tumors, draining lymph nodes, adjacent tissues. TCRdb redid the calling of the multiplex PCR reads with MiXCR, one entry per CDR3 protein. The sample gives some 100,000 distinct CDR3 sequences, approximately 22% of which show up once; 1% to 1.5% is in the top ten. The lymph nodes were axillary draining lymph nodes from breast cancer patients. The sequenced sample consisted of axillary lymph node tissue. The receptors originated from a female donor with breast cancer. Some clones in this sample may be carry-over from other donors' samples.

At least ten counts were recorded for this clonotype. The gene calls are TRBV6-5 and TRBJ1-5; D gene unclear. CDR1 is MNHEY and CDR2 is SVGAGI in the germline V gene. CDR3 length equals 13 residues. V lost 2 bases and J lost 1, with 3 bases in between. CDR3 sequence (DNA): TGTGCCAGCAGTTACGGGAGCAATCAGCCCCAGCATTTT. The encoded protein is CASSYGSNQPQHF.

This clonotype was recorded many times. The rearrangement links TRBV27 to TRBJ1-2; D perhaps matches TRBD1 (5 bases). V was pared by 2 bases and J by 7 bases, with 14 bases between. Germline V lookup: CDR1 MNHEY, CDR2 SMNVEV (reference sequence). CDR3 length equals 14 residues. The CDR3 protein is CASSLSFGTFGYTF. The CDR3 DNA sequence: TGTGCCAGCAGTTTAAGTTTTGGGACCTTTGGCTACACCTTC.

This clonotype has at least ten counts. This rearrangement joins TRBV9 to TRBJ2-7; D may be TRBD2 (5 bases). This CDR3 has 15 residues. Trimming pared 4 bases from V and 5 bases from J, leaving 19 bases between. Germline V gene data show CDR1 as SGDLS and CDR2 as YYNGEE. CDR3 in DNA: TGTGCCAGCAGCCCGTCGGGGTCGAGCGGAGACGAGCAGTACTTC. It translates to CASSPSGSSGDEQYF.

Of note for this clonotype: Since a much larger clone is just one base distant, this may be a read error. The chain employs TRBV7-9 and TRBJ1-3; no firm D call. V lost 4 bases to trimming and J lost 0 bases, with 13 bases between them. CDR3 length equals 16 residues. Germline V gives CDR1 SEHNR, CDR2 FQNEAQ (reference sequence). CDR3 in DNA: TGTGCCAGCAGCTCAGCGGTCGGAGTCTCTGGAAACACCATATATTTT. It translates to CASSSAVGVSGNTIYF.

This clonotype was seen at least ten times. This sequence joins TRBV4-1 and TRBJ2-7, with 7 nucleotides matching TRBD2. V lost 4 bases and J lost 5; bases outside the gene matches: 5. The CDR3 totals 13 residues. Per the germline V gene, CDR1 is MGHRA and CDR2 is YSYEKL. The chain's CDR3 is CASSRDYRDEQYF. The CDR3 DNA is TGCGCCAGCAGCCGGGACTACCGGGACGAGCAGTACTTC.

In its sample, this clonotype was seen once. This may be a read error: a much more frequent sequence differs by one nucleotide. The chain employs TRBV14 and TRBJ2-1; no clear D. The CDR3 is 18 residues long. Germline values: CDR1 SGHDN, CDR2 FVKESK. In DNA, the CDR3 is TGTGCCAGCAGCCAATTTGTTGGAGCCTCGTCCTCCCACAATGAGCAGTTCTTC. It is translated as CASSQFVGASSSHNEQFF.

This clonotype showed up just once. This may come from a read error, since a much larger clone is one base off. V and J are TRBV14 and TRBJ1-3, with no clear D. The CDR3 consists of 13 residues. Germline V CDR1 and CDR2: SGHDN, FVKESK. The CDR3: CVSSQWQGNTIYF. CDR3 DNA: TGTGTCAGCAGCCAATGGCAGGGAAACACCATATATTTT.

This clonotype was counted many times. The gene calls are TRBV2 and TRBJ2-7; TRBD2 is a possible D gene (5 bases). CDR3 length: 15 amino acids. The V gene's germline CDR1 is SNHLY and CDR2 FYNNEI. V shed 2 bases and J shed 8 bases, with 19 bases lying between them. The CDR3 loop is CASSESAGGPQQQYF. The CDR3 DNA reads as TGTGCCAGCAGTGAATCGGCGGGTGGCCCGCAGCAGCAGTACTTC.

Concerning this clonotype itself: Since a much larger clone is just one base distant, this may be a read error. This chain links TRBV27 with TRBJ2-7; possible D gene TRBD2, 5 bases. The CDR3 totals 13 residues. Germline assignment: CDR1 MNHEY and CDR2 SMNVEV (reference sequence). V was pared by 5 bases and J by 6 bases, with 14 bases between. CDR3 amino acids: CASSLICGLEQYF. As DNA, the CDR3 is TGTGCCAGCAGTCTGATCTGCGGACTCGAGCAGTACTTC.

The chain uses TRBV20-1 and TRBJ1-2; D unresolved. The CDR3 is made up of 13 amino acids. V dropped 4 bases and J dropped 3 bases, with 12 bases sitting between them. Germline V gene sequence: CDR1 DFQATT, CDR2 SNEGSKA (reference sequence). The CDR3 bases are TGCAGTGCTATAGATGCAGTCCACTATGGCTACACCTTC. The encoded protein is CSAIDAVHYGYTF.